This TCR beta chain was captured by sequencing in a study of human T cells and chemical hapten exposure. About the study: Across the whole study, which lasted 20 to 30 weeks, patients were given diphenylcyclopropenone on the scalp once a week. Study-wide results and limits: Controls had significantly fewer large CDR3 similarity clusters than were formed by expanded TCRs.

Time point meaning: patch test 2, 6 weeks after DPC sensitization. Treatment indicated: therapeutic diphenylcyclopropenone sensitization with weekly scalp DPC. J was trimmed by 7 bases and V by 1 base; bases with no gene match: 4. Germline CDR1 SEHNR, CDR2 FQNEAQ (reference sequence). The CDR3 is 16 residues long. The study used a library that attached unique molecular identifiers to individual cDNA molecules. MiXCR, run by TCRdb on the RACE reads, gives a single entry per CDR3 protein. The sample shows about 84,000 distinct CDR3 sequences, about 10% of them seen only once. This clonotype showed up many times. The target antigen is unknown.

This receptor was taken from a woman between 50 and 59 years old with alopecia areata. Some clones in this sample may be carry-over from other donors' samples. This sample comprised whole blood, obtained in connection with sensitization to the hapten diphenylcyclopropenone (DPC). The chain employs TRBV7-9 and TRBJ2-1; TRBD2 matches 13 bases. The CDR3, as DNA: TGTGCCAGCAGCTTAGGACTAGCGGGAGGAGTAAATGAGCAGTTCTTC. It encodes CASSLGLAGGVNEQFF.